Shown below are 26 T cell receptor beta chains from a single sample sequenced in a study of blood T cell repertoires in COVID-19. Here immunoSEQ multiplex PCR was the method, and the copy in TCRdb shows in-frame clones only, minus some. The data hold about 220,000 clones, with roughly 84% observed a single time. Material for sequencing was peripheral blood. The receptor set was obtained from a woman aged 30 to 39 who had recovered from COVID-19.

The CDR3 DNA follows: TGTGCCAGCAGCTTAGTTGCGGGAGGGACAGATACGCAGTATTTT. Protein product: CASSLVAGGTDTQYF. The V and J genes are TRBV7-9 and TRBJ2-3; 9 bases are a match to TRBD2. Germline values: CDR1 SEHNR, CDR2 FQNEAQ (reference sequence). V lost 1 base to trimming and J lost 3 bases; unmatched junction nucleotides: 2. The CDR3 loop spans 15 amino acids.

The chain employs TRBV27 and TRBJ2-1; 9 bases are shared with TRBD2. Germline CDR1 MNHEY, CDR2 SMNVEV (reference sequence). V dropped 2 bases and J dropped 4; count of bases not matched to a gene: 6. This CDR3 contains 16 residues. DNA of the CDR3: TGTGCCAGCAGTTTAGCGACTAGCGGATTATACAATGAGCAGTTCTTC. It is translated as CASSLATSGLYNEQFF.

This sequence joins TRBV19 and TRBJ2-3, with D perhaps TRBD1 (6 bases). This CDR3 region has 16 residues. Trimming removed 4 bases at V and 2 bases at J, with 16 bases between. CDR1 and CDR2 (germline): LNHDA, SQIVND (reference sequence). CDR3 coding DNA: TGTGCCAGTAGTAAAATCCGGGACACTAACACAGATACGCAGTATTTT. This gives the protein CASSKIRDTNTDTQYF.

The chain's CDR3 is CASSLGLMNTEAFF. CDR3 DNA: TGTGCCAGCAGTTTAGGCCTCATGAACACTGAAGCTTTCTTT. The J gene is TRBJ1-1, the V gene TRBV28; no clear D gene. This CDR3 region has 14 residues. Per germline, CDR1 MDHEN and CDR2 SYDVKM. V dropped 2 bases and J dropped 0 bases, with 7 bases sitting between them.

The chain is built from TRBV10-3 and TRBJ2-5; no definite D call. Germline loops: CDR1 ENHRY, CDR2 SYGVKD. The CDR3 has 15 residues. Trimming stripped 0 bases from V and 1 base from J, with 9 bases between. CDR3 residues: CAISESLNSQETQYF. CDR3 sequence (DNA): TGTGCCATCAGTGAGTCTCTTAACAGCCAAGAGACCCAGTACTTC.

The chain combines TRBV27 with TRBJ2-7; 7 nucleotides agree with TRBD1. Germline V lookup: CDR1 MNHEY, CDR2 SMNVEV (reference sequence). V shed 2 bases, J shed 2 bases, and the junction held 9 bases outside the gene matches. This CDR3 contains 16 residues. As DNA, the CDR3 is TGTGCCAGCAGTTTAACCGGACAGGCAAGTCCCTACGAGCAGTACTTC. Protein: CASSLTGQASPYEQYF.

This clone was seen once. V is TRBV6-6 and J is TRBJ2-2; 9 bases match TRBD2. The V gene's germline CDR1 is MNHNY and CDR2 SVGAGI (reference sequence). This CDR3 spans 15 amino acids. Germline trimming cut 5 bases from V and 4 bases from J; bases unmatched to any gene: 5. CDR3 region: CASSPAGGFTGELFF. Here the CDR3 DNA reads TGTGCCAGCAGTCCGGCGGGAGGGTTCACCGGGGAGCTGTTTTTT.

The gene calls are TRBV21-1 and TRBJ2-3; the DNA was not compared with TRBD1, the D call given in the table. TRBV21-1 is deemed a pseudogene. The CDR3 contains 15 residues. The CDR3 DNA reads TGTGCCAGCAGCAAAGGAAAGGGGGCCGCAGATACGCAGTATTTT. This encodes CASSKGKGAADTQYF.

The V gene is TRBV6-1, the J gene TRBJ2-1; TRBD2 matches 12 bases. The germline gives CDR1 MNHNS, CDR2 SASEGT. The CDR3 is 15 amino acids. The V and J ends lost 5 bases and 9 bases, in that order; junction bases with no gene match: 8. This CDR3 reads CASSLAGGIGGEQFF. Written as DNA, the CDR3 is TGTGCCAGCAGTCTAGCGGGAGGGATAGGAGGTGAGCAGTTCTTC.

In the case of this clone: An end of the junction does not agree with germline; a read error may underlie this. CDR3 sequence reads: CASSLGGLGRQETQYF. The CDR3 bases are TGTGCCAGCAGCCTAGGAGGCCTGGGCAGGCAAGAGACCCAGTACTTC. The chain carries TRBV13 and TRBJ2-5, with D tentatively TRBD2 (5 bases). The CDR3 is 16 residues long. The germline gives CDR1 PRHDT, CDR2 FYEKMQ (reference sequence).

The chain recombines TRBV9 with TRBJ2-1; 11 bases agree with TRBD2. The CDR3 is made up of 20 amino acids. Trimming took 5 bases from V and 1 from J; bases not matched to a gene: 17. Germline CDR1 SGDLS, CDR2 YYNGEE. The CDR3: CASSSRSSGRLSGSYNEQFF. The CDR3 nucleotides are TGTGCCAGCAGTTCCAGATCTAGCGGGAGGTTGTCAGGTTCCTACAATGAGCAGTTCTTC. Full variable domain (outside the CDR3, taken from reference TRBV9 and TRBJ2-1): DSGVTQTPKHLITATGQRVTLRCSPRSGDLSVYWYQQSLDQGLQFLIQYYNGEERAKGNILERFSAQQFPDLHSELNLSSLELGDSALYFCASSSRSSGRLSGSYNEQFFGPGTRLTVL.

The chain joins TRBV7-9 to TRBJ1-2, with 7 bases matching TRBD1. Germline CDR1 is SEHNR and CDR2 is FQNEAQ (reference sequence). J was trimmed by 2 bases and V by 5 bases; bases with no gene match: 11. This CDR3 spans 16 amino acids. The CDR3: CASSPLAGGENYGYTF. CDR3 DNA: TGTGCCAGCAGCCCCCTCGCAGGGGGAGAGAACTATGGCTACACCTTC.

This clone showed up just once. The chain joins TRBV5-1 to TRBJ2-1, with a possible D match to TRBD1 (5 bases). Trimming pared 4 bases from V and 3 bases from J, leaving 8 bases between. The CDR3 has 13 residues. CDR1 SGHRS and CDR2 YFSETQ come from the germline V gene. The CDR3 nucleotides read TGCGCCAGCAGCGCCGGACACTACAATGAGCAGTTCTTC. Protein sequence: CASSAGHYNEQFF.

The rearrangement uses TRBV12-3 or TRBV12-4 and TRBJ1-5; TRBD1 might be the D (6 bases). This CDR3 comprises 12 residues. The CDR3: CATGQRHQPQHF. CDR3 DNA: TGTGCTACAGGACAGCGGCATCAGCCCCAGCATTTT.

The rearrangement uses TRBV19 and TRBJ1-5; a weak D match, TRBD1 (6 bases). The length of the CDR3 is 15 residues. Germline V lookup: CDR1 LNHDA, CDR2 SQIVND (reference sequence). V dropped 5 bases and J dropped 3 bases, with 14 bases sitting between them. The CDR3 DNA reads as TGTGCCAGTAGTCCTAGGGGACACTCCAATCAGCCCCAGCATTTT. Amino acids: CASSPRGHSNQPQHF.

V usage is TRBV27 and J usage is TRBJ2-2, with a weak D call TRBD2 (6 bases). The CDR3 length is 16 residues. V was trimmed by 5 bases and J by 5 bases, leaving 18 bases between them. Per the germline V gene, CDR1 is MNHEY and CDR2 is SMNVEV (reference sequence). The CDR3 loop reads CASSLRLGLDTGELFF. The CDR3 nucleotides are TGTGCCAGCAGTCTCCGACTAGGGCTAGATACCGGGGAGCTGTTTTTT.

This clone has just one count. This rearrangement joins TRBV27 to TRBJ1-5, with D perhaps TRBD1 (5 bases). This CDR3 spans 19 amino acids. Germline-derived CDR1 and CDR2 are MNHEY and SMNVEV (reference sequence). V dropped 5 bases and J dropped 4 bases, with 27 bases sitting between them. This chain's CDR3 is CASSPRRDSKTTRNQPQHF. The CDR3 region has the DNA TGTGCCAGCAGTCCCAGGAGAGACAGTAAAACTACAAGGAATCAGCCCCAGCATTTT.

The chain uses TRBV5-5 and TRBJ1-6; 7 positions agree with TRBD1. Germline V CDR1 and CDR2: SGHKS, YYEKEE (reference sequence). This CDR3 is built from 17 residues. V lost 7 bases, J lost 3 bases, and 13 bases stayed unmatched. The CDR3 DNA reads TGTGCCAGCGCTTGGCGAGGGGGCTACGACTATAATTCACCCCTCCACTTT. It is translated as CASAWRGGYDYNSPLHF.

The rearrangement uses TRBV29-1 and TRBJ2-3; 12 positions match TRBD2. V lost 7 bases to trimming and J lost 5 bases; unmatched junction nucleotides: 7. CDR3 length equals 14 residues. Per germline, CDR1 SQVTM and CDR2 ANQGSEA. This CDR3 is CSAGLAGRVDTQYF. In DNA form, the CDR3 reads TGCAGCGCGGGACTAGCGGGCAGGGTAGATACGCAGTATTTT.

The rearrangement joins TRBV2 to TRBJ2-7; the D is unclear. The CDR3 totals 16 residues. Trimming removed 7 bases from V and 5 bases from J, with 24 bases in between. Germline-derived CDR1 and CDR2 are SNHLY and FYNNEI. The CDR3 bases are TGTGCCAGCACCACGGATCCGGAACTACTATCCCACGAGCAGTACTTC. Encoded protein: CASTTDPELLSHEQYF.

The chain uses TRBV5-1 and TRBJ1-5; tentatively, D is TRBD1 (5 bases). Trimming removed 4 bases from V and 3 bases from J, with 11 bases in between. Germline V lookup: CDR1 SGHRS, CDR2 YFSETQ. The CDR3 has 14 amino acids. In nucleotides, the CDR3 is TGCGCCAGCAGCCTGGGACGGGACAATCAGCCCCAGCATTTT. Encoded protein: CASSLGRDNQPQHF.

The chain uses TRBV18 and TRBJ1-4, with 7 bases identical to TRBD1. The CDR3 contains 15 residues. The trim removed 3 bases at V and 4 bases at J, leaving 5 bases unmatched. Germline CDR1 reads KGHSH; CDR2 reads LQKENI. The CDR3 nucleotides read TGTGCCAGCTCACCCCCGGGACAGATTAATGAAAAACTGTTTTTT. Residues: CASSPPGQINEKLFF.

The V and J genes are TRBV7-3 and TRBJ1-1; D may be TRBD1 (5 bases). Looked up from germline, CDR1 is SGHTA and CDR2 is FQGTGA. The CDR3 contains 13 residues. V was cut by 5 bases and J by 7 bases, with 14 bases left in between. CDR3 residues: CASSPQWGGEAFF. DNA of the CDR3: TGTGCCAGCAGCCCCCAGTGGGGCGGTGAAGCTTTCTTT.

The chain employs TRBV2 and TRBJ2-2, with D possibly being TRBD1 (5 bases). The CDR3 loop spans 13 amino acids. Germline-derived CDR1 and CDR2 are SNHLY and FYNNEI. The germline V and J ends were trimmed by 6 bases and 0 bases, with 5 bases remaining between them. The CDR3 here is CASRGANTGELFF. The CDR3 coding sequence is TGTGCCAGCAGAGGGGCGAACACCGGGGAGCTGTTTTTT. The full variable domain, completed using reference TRBV2 and TRBJ2-2, is EPEVTQTPSHQVTQMGQEVILRCVPISNHLYFYWYRQILGQKVEFLVSFYNNEISEKSEIFDDQFSVERPDGSNFTLKIRSTKLEDSAMYFCASRGANTGELFFGEGSRLTVL.

For this clone: Other DNA variants within this sample encode the same CDR3. The rearrangement uses TRBV6-4 and TRBJ2-7; 9 bases align to TRBD1. Per germline, CDR1 MRHNA and CDR2 SNTAGT. There are 13 residues in the CDR3. V was clipped by 2 bases and J by 6 bases; unmatched bases: 2. The chain's CDR3 is CASSDGTGREQYF. DNA of the CDR3: TGTGCCAGCAGTGACGGGACAGGGCGCGAGCAGTACTTC.

The chain is built from TRBV5-1 and TRBJ2-3, with 8 nucleotides matching TRBD2. The CDR3 loop spans 15 amino acids. CDR1 and CDR2 (germline): SGHRS, YFSETQ. Trimming removed 2 bases from V and 5 bases from J; junction bases left unmatched: 7. The CDR3 reads CASSFSGRSLDTQYF. In DNA form, the CDR3 reads TGCGCCAGCAGCTTCAGCGGGAGAAGTCTAGATACGCAGTATTTT.